This T cell receptor (beta chain) stems from a study of blood T cell repertoires in COVID-19 (dated by TCRdb to the early 2020s). Broadly, across the study: Collaborator samples came from the United States, Italy and Spain and covered acute and convalescent phases of COVID-19. The prospective study material was composed of cDNA or gDNA derived from T cells, B-cell-depleted T cells, or PBMCs. Subjects who had been exposed to COVID-19, were actively infected with it, or had recovered from it provided the deeply sampled blood TCRbeta repertoires that made up the dataset. The repertoires were released in a freely available public database intended as a resource for research on the immune response to SARS-CoV-2. Samples came from the ongoing ImmuneRACE study (first 160 participants) plus 1,254 subjects from 6 global collaborators. A de-identified subject ID, COVID-19 status, age in years and sex were almost always included in the sample metadata. Where available, HLA class I and class II types were obtained from metadata supplied by the sample provider rather than from assay-based typing.

A note on this clone: The specificity of this receptor is unknown. Qualities for individual bases were not recorded, and no much larger clone is one base off.

The immunoSEQ Assay, a bias-controlled multiplex PCR, was used to amplify TCRbeta CDR3 regions from genomic DNA. In the original analysis: The number of nucleated cells in each sample was estimated by amplification of reference gene primers within the assay. To quantify the absolute abundance of each unique TCRbeta CDR3 rearrangement, sequence reads were collapsed and filtered. Productive Simpson clonality was computed per sample as the square root of Simpson's diversity index over productive rearrangements. TCRdb limited this immuneACCESS table to in-frame rearrangements with V and J called. A share of clones is missing; checked studies link under half to unresolved V genes, and the rest is unexplained. V, J and clone size reflect that table, while D and trimming were determined from the DNA. This sample lists under 70,000 clones; about nine tenths were detected once. The ten largest account for around 6% of the sample.

Whole blood was collected in K2EDTA tubes by collaborating institutions according to the institutions' own protocols. For TCRbeta analysis, collaborator samples were shipped as frozen whole blood, as isolated PBMCs, or as DNA extracted from either sample type. CDR1 and CDR2, looked up from the germline V gene, are MNHEY and SVGAGI. There are 12 amino acids in the CDR3, from cysteine to phenylalanine inclusive. Only CDR3 DNA is held: 36 bases, read in frame from base 1. V loses 6 bases, J loses 7 bases, and the germline ends lie 12 bases apart. Overall study results and their limits: Clinical and demographic metadata were provided uncurated, with the amount varying by source and participant.

The sequence derives from a woman in her 70s with acute or convalescent COVID-19. The chain employs TRBV6-5 and TRBJ1-1; perhaps TRBD1 is the D gene, with 5 bases matching. Source material: peripheral blood. The sequenced DNA is TGTGCCAGCAGCGGGACTCCCCTTGAAGCTTTCTTT. Its protein product is CASSGTPLEAFF.